The rows below give T cell receptor beta chains drawn from one sample of a study of early T cells in non-severe SARS-CoV-2 infection. TCRdb recomputed calls from the 5' RACE reads with MiXCR, one row per CDR3 protein. Found here are around 100,000 distinct CDR3 sequences, around 13% of them singletons; the top ten hold 5% to 8%. The sequenced sample was whole blood. These receptors all stem from an adult who was a healthcare worker with PCR-confirmed SARS-CoV-2 infection or an uninfected control (not recorded which). CDR3s include the opening cysteine and the closing phenylalanine or tryptophan. Fields, in order: clone size, V gene, J gene, D gene, CDR3 protein, CDR3 DNA. D genes are given only for firm matches. Not every row has a clone size; where given, it reads once, few, many or a size class.

>.|TRBV12-3/TRBV12-4|TRBJ2-7|.
CASSSRTEQYF
TGTGCCAGCAGTTCCCGGACCGAGCAGTACTTC
>.|TRBV20-1|TRBJ2-3|.
CSANTFTDTQYF
TGCAGTGCTAATACGTTCACAGATACGCAGTATTTT
>.|TRBV20-1|TRBJ2-1|.
CSASGRVSYEQFF
TGCAGTGCTAGCGGGAGAGTCTCGTATGAGCAGTTCTTC
>.|TRBV4-1|TRBJ1-4|.
CASSPGPNEKLFF
TGCGCCAGCAGCCCGGGCCCGAATGAAAAACTGTTTTTT
>.|TRBV20-1|TRBJ2-4|.
CSAKTGNIQYF
TGCAGTGCTAAGACAGGAAACATTCAGTACTTC
>.|TRBV12-3/TRBV12-4|TRBJ2-7|.
CASSSQDSSYEQYF
TGTGCCAGCAGTTCCCAAGACAGCTCCTACGAGCAGTACTTC
>many|TRBV5-1|TRBJ2-7|.
CASSWDASSYEQYF
TGCGCCAGCAGCTGGGACGCGAGCTCCTACGAGCAGTACTTC
>many|TRBV27|TRBJ2-1|.
CASSLFGESSYNEQFF
TGTGCCAGCAGTTTATTTGGGGAGAGCTCCTACAATGAGCAGTTCTTC
>few|TRBV12-3/TRBV12-4|TRBJ2-7|TRBD2
CASTAGREGHHEQYF
TGTGCCAGCACCGCCGGACGGGAGGGACACCACGAGCAGTACTTC
>many|TRBV11-2|TRBJ2-1|TRBD2
CASSRSGGSSYNEQFF
TGTGCCAGCAGCCGTAGCGGGGGTAGCTCCTACAATGAGCAGTTCTTC
>.|TRBV5-1|TRBJ2-2|TRBD2
CASSLRAGGANTGELFF
TGCGCCAGCAGCTTACGAGCGGGAGGGGCGAACACCGGGGAGCTGTTTTTT
>.|TRBV6-2/TRBV6-3|TRBJ2-5|TRBD2
CASSKTSGIGGETQYF
TGTGCCAGCAGTAAGACTAGCGGGATCGGGGGGGAGACCCAGTACTTC
>many|TRBV3-1|TRBJ2-5|.
CASSRASVQETQYF
TGTGCCAGCAGCCGGGCTAGCGTACAAGAGACCCAGTACTTC
>.|TRBV2|TRBJ2-5|TRBD1
CASSGTGVRETQYF
TGTGCCAGCAGCGGGACAGGGGTTCGCGAGACCCAGTACTTC
>.|TRBV9|TRBJ2-5|.
CASSADSQETQYF
TGTGCCAGCAGTGCCGACAGCCAAGAGACCCAGTACTTC
>.|TRBV3-1|TRBJ2-1|TRBD2
CASSQAPTSGMADEQFF
TGTGCCAGCAGCCAAGCTCCTACTAGCGGGATGGCGGATGAGCAGTTCTTC
>.|TRBV18|TRBJ2-7|.
CASSPPQGEQYF
TGTGCCAGCTCGCCCCCCCAAGGCGAGCAGTACTTC
>.|TRBV7-9|TRBJ2-3|TRBD1
CASSRDREDTQYF
TGTGCCAGCAGCCGGGACAGGGAAGATACGCAGTATTTT
>many|TRBV29-1|TRBJ2-1|TRBD2
CSVEGGSPYNEQFF
TGCAGCGTCGAGGGCGGGAGCCCCTACAATGAGCAGTTCTTC
>.|TRBV28|TRBJ2-7|TRBD2
CASISAGGRYEQYF
TGTGCCAGCATCTCAGCGGGAGGGCGATACGAGCAGTACTTC
>many|TRBV10-2|TRBJ2-7|TRBD2
CASSPGTKAYEQYF
TGCGCCAGTTCCCCCGGGACTAAAGCCTACGAGCAGTACTTC
>many|TRBV7-9|TRBJ1-1|.
CASSLQNTEAFF
TGTGCCAGCAGCTTACAGAACACTGAAGCTTTCTTT